This TCR beta chain came from a study of T-cell reconstitution after alpha-beta-depleted transplantation in children. This sample's TCRbeta library carried unique molecular identifier barcodes. TCRdb reanalysed the PCR reads using MiXCR and keeps one entry per CDR3 protein. This table has around 600,000 distinct CDR3 sequences, roughly 10% appearing once. Germline values: CDR1 SGHAT, CDR2 FQNNGV. The CDR3 contains 17 residues. V shed 4 bases and J 0 bases; nucleotides not matched to a gene: 6. The origin of this receptor is a human donor who donated a stem cell graft to a child with acute myeloid leukemia. The material sequenced was PBMCs from the stem cell graft donor, taken from the stem cell graft. The chain uses TRBV11-2 and TRBJ2-4, with 10 bases that match TRBD2. The CDR3 loop reads CASSSYIAGGAKNIQYF. CDR3 nucleotide sequence: TGTGCCAGCAGCTCCTACATAGCGGGAGGAGCCAAAAACATTCAGTACTTC.